The sequence of this T cell receptor (beta chain) was determined in a study of blood T cell repertoires in COVID-19. Turning to the study itself: PBMCs, B-cell-depleted T cells, or T cells were the source of the cDNA or gDNA that made up the material.

Germline values: CDR1 SGHKS, CDR2 YYEKEE (reference sequence). The CDR3 runs to 14 residues. The V gene lost 3 bases and the J gene lost 5 bases, with 11 bases spanning the gap. Original data processing: Amplifying reference gene primers gave estimates of nucleated cell counts. Using immunoSEQ multiplex PCR, the repertoire was profiled, and TCRdb retains in-frame clones only, with some absent. That table is the source of V, J and clone size, and D and trimming were worked out from the DNA. This sample carries some 150,000 clones, around 75% of them seen once, and the ten largest clones take around 5%. Seattle patients were enrolled during active infection and followed longitudinally.

This TCR was recovered from a woman between 70 and 85 years old with COVID-19, enrolled during active disease. The chain couples TRBV5-5 to TRBJ1-4, with a weak D call TRBD1 (5 bases). Input material: peripheral blood. CDR3: CASSWGTFNEKLFF. CDR3 nucleotide sequence: TGTGCCAGCAGCTGGGGGACTTTCAATGAAAAACTGTTTTTT.